This TCR beta chain was captured by sequencing in a study of CD8+ T cells in alopecia areata (dated by TCRdb to the late 2010s). For the study in its entirety: The treated patients, all with moderate-to-severe alopecia areata, were enrolled in an open-label pilot trial of oral tofacitinib given at 5 to 10 mg twice daily. Tofacitinib was given for 6 to 18 months, followed by 6 months of follow-up off drug to assess delayed response and recurrence. The SALT score, which quantifies the percentage of affected scalp surface area, was used to measure disease severity in treated patients. To study T cell clonal expansion in alopecia areata, the researchers applied high-throughput TCRbeta sequencing to both the C3H/HeJ mouse model and human patients. Scalp tissue and sorted CD4+ and CD8+ peripheral blood T cells from patchy and totalis/universalis alopecia areata patients and from healthy controls were covered by human TCRbeta sequencing. Biopsies were taken from tofacitinib-treated patients at baseline and again at 4 and 24 weeks into treatment, and several of those patients also had a later scalp biopsy. Clonality in the scalp was compared among normal scalp (n=4), patchy alopecia areata scalp (n=8), and alopecia totalis/universalis scalp (n=8). RNA was obtained with the PAXgene miRNA kit for fixed scalp, the miRNeasy kit for PBMCs, and the RNeasy kit for mouse skin. immunoSEQ multiplex PCR using 35 Vbeta forward primers and 13 Jbeta reverse primers was used to amplify TCRbeta CDR3 regions.

What the work shows at the level of the full study, not this receptor alone: Higher clonality and more expanded CD8+ clones were observed in lesional scalp than in normal scalp, particularly in alopecia totalis/universalis, a finding suggestive of antigenic drive. Because the treated cohort was small and had only one nonresponder, larger studies are needed to examine links between baseline CD8+ expansion and response. Unlike mouse skin, where gammadelta T cells dominate, normal human skin contains resident alphabeta T cells that get sequenced too, which complicates analysis of the scalp TCR repertoire. Shared TCR sequences between patients were less evident than in mice, which may be partly attributable to HLA diversity in the patient population. Many expanded lesional clones persisted in scalp and blood during tofacitinib treatment, which may partly explain relapse after stopping treatment. Scalp clonality and the number of expanded CD8+ clones among the top 100 scalp clones were significantly decreased by tofacitinib.

This clone has only one observation. The clone's antigen remains unknown. The record has no base qualities; no much larger clone is one base away. Library construction relied on the immunoSEQ multiplex PCR assay. For TCR sequencing, RNA was extracted from every sample and reverse transcribed into cDNA to serve as template. SuperScript III was used to make first-strand cDNA, primed with a 2:1 mix of oligo-dT and random hexamers. A synthetic immune receptor repertoire was used to gauge amplification bias, and whatever bias remained was removed computationally. Under the source paper's analysis protocol: Raw reads were preprocessed to remove errors, and CDR3 was defined by IMGT conventions from the conserved cysteine to phenylalanine. To get clonality, Shannon entropy was normalized by log2 of the number of productive unique TCRs and the result was subtracted from 1. Whether scalp clones were CD4 or CD8 was inferred by matching scalp TCRbeta sequences against CD4 and CD8 repertoires sorted from blood. As stored in TCRdb, this immuneACCESS dataset retains in-frame rearrangements with V and J assigned. A fraction of the clones does not appear; measured against another copy, unresolved V genes explain less than half of the discrepancy, and the remainder lacks a known reason. V, J and clone size are taken as reported in that table, and D and trimming were inferred from the DNA itself. This sample lists approximately 140,000 clones; about 85% were detected once. Clones ranked in the top ten supply roughly an eighth of the sample.

Per the publication, the time point label means: about 4 weeks on oral tofacitinib. The treatment or condition label corresponds to: oral pan-JAK inhibitor, 5-10 mg twice daily. Lesional scalp punch biopsies and peripheral blood were collected from alopecia areata patients. PBMCs were separated by density centrifugation and stained for CD3, CD4 and CD8, after which CD4+ and CD8+ T cells were sorted on a FACSAria. For this chain, trimming is 5 bases at the V end and 6 bases at the J end, and the number of junction bases without a gene match is 13. CDR1 and CDR2, per the germline V gene, are SGHAT and FQNNGV. Reading from cysteine to phenylalanine, the CDR3 counts 16 amino acids. The only DNA kept is the CDR3, 48 bases in frame from the first base.

The sequence links TRBV11-2 to TRBJ2-3, and 8 junction bases match TRBD1. This sample comprised CD8+ T cells sorted from blood, obtained at week 4, from a patient treated with tofacitinib. The receptor was isolated from a human donor with alopecia areata. Read as DNA, the sequence is TGTGCCAGCAGCCCAAACGGACAGGGTGAAGAGGATACGCAGTATTTT. Its product reads: CASSPNGQGEEDTQYF.